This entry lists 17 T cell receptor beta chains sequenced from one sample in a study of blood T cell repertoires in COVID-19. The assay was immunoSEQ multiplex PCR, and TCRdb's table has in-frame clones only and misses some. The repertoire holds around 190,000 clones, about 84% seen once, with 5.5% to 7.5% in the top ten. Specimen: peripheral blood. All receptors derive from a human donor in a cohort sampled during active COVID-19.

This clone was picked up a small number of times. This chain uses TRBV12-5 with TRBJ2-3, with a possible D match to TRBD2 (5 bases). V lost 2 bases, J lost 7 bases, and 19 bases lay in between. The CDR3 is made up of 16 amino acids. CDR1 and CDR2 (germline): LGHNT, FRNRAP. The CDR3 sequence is CASGLSQGGLTYTQYF. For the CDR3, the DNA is TGTGCTAGTGGTTTGAGTCAAGGCGGGCTAACGTATACGCAGTATTTT.

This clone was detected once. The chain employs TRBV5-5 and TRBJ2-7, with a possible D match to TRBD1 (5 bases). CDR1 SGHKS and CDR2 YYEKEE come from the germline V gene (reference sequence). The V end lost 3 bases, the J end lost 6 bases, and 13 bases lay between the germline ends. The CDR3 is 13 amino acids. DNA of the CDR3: TGTGCCAGCAGCTGGAAAGGGGATTTCGAGCAGTACTTC. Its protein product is CASSWKGDFEQYF.

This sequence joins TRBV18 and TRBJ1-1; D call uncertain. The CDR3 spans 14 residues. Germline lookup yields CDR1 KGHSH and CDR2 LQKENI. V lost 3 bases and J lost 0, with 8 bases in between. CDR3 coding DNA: TGTGCCAGCTCACCGCCAGTCATGAACACTGAAGCTTTCTTT. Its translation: CASSPPVMNTEAFF.

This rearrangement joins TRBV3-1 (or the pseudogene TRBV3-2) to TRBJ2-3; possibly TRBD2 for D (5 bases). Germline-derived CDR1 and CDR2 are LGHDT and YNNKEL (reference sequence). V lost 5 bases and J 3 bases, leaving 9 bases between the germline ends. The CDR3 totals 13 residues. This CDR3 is CASSGGRTDTQYF. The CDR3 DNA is TGTGCCAGCAGCGGAGGCCGGACAGATACGCAGTATTTT.

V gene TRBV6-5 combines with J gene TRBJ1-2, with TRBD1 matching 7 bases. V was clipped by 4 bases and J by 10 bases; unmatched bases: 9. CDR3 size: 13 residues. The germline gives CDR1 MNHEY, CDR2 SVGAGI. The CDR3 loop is CASSLQGHGVYTF. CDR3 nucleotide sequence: TGTGCCAGCAGTTTACAGGGGCACGGTGTCTACACCTTC.

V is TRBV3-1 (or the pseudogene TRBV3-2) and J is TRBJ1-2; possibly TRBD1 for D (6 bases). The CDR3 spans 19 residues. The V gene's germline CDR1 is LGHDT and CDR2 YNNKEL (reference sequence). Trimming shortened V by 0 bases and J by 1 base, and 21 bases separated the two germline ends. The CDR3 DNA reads TGTGCCAGCAGCCAAGAATCACGGGGAGGGGGGTTTTTTAACTATGGCTACACCTTC. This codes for CASSQESRGGGFFNYGYTF.

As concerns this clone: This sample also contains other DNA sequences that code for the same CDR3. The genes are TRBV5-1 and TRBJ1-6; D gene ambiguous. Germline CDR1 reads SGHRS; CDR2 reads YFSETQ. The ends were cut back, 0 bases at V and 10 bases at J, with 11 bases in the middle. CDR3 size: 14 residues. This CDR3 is CASSLGPTGSPLHF. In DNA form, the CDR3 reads TGCGCCAGCAGCTTGGGTCCCACGGGGTCACCCCTCCACTTT.

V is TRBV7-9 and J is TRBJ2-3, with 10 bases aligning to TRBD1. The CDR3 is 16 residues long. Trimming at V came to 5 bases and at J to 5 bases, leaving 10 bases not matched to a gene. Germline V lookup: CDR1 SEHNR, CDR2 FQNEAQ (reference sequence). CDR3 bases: TGTGCCAGCAGCCCGAAGTCGGGACAGGGGATAGATACGCAGTATTTT. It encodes CASSPKSGQGIDTQYF.

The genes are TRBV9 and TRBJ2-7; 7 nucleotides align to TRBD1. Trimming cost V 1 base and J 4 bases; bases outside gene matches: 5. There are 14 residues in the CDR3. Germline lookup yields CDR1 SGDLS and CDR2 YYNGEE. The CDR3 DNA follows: TGTGCCAGCAGCGTAACTGCAGGGGGATACGAGCAGTACTTC. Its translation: CASSVTAGGYEQYF.

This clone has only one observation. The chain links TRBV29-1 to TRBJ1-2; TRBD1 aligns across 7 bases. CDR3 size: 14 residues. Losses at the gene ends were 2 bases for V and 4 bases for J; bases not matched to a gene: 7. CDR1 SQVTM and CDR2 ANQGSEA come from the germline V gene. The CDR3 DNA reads TGCAGCGTTGAAAAGGCAGGGGGAGTCTATGGCTACACCTTC. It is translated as CSVEKAGGVYGYTF.

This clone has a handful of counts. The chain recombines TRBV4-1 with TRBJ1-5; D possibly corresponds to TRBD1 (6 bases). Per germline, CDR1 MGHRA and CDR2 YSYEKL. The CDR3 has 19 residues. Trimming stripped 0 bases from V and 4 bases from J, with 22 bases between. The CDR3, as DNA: TGCGCCAGCAGCCAAGATTTCCCCCCGGTGGGGGCACGGAATCAGCCCCAGCATTTT. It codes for CASSQDFPPVGARNQPQHF.

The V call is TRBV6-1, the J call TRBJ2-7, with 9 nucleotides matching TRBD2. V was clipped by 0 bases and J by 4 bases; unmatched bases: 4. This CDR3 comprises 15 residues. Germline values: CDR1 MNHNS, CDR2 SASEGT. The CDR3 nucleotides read TGTGCCAGCAGTGAAGCATCGGCGGGGGGGTACGAGCAGTACTTC. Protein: CASSEASAGGYEQYF.

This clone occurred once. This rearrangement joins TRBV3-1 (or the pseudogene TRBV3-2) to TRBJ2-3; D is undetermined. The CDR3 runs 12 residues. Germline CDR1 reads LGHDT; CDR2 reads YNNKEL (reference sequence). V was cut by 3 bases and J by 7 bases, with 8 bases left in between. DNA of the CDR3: TGTGCCAGCAGCCACGGAGCGAATACGCAGTATTTT. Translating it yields CASSHGANTQYF.

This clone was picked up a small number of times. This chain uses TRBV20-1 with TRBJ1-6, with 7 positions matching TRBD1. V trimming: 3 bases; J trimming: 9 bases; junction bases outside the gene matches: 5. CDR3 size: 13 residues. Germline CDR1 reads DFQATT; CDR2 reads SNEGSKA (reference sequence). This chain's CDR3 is CSASGTAVSPLHF. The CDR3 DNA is TGCAGTGCTAGTGGGACAGCGGTTTCACCCCTCCACTTT.

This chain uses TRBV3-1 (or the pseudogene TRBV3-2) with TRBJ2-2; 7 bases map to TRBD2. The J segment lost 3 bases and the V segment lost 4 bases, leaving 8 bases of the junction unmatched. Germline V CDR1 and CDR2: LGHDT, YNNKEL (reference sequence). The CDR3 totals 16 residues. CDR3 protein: CASSPYGLDYTGELFF. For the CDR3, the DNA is TGTGCCAGCAGCCCCTACGGACTAGACTACACCGGGGAGCTGTTTTTT.

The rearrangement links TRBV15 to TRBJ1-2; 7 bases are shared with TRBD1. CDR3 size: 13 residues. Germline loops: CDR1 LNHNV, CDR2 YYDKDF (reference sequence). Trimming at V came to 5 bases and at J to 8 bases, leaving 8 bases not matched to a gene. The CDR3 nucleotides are TGTGCCACCAGCTCCCGGACAGGCTTGGGCTACACCTTC. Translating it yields CATSSRTGLGYTF.

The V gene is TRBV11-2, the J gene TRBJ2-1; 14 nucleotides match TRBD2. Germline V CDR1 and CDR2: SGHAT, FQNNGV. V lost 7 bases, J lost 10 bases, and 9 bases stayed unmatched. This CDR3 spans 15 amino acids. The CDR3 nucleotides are TGTGCCAGCAACCCGACTAGCGGGGGGGCCTGGGAGCAGTTCTTC. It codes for CASNPTSGGAWEQFF.